This T cell receptor (beta chain) came from a study of T-cell reconstitution after alpha-beta-depleted transplantation in children. During its preparation, the TCRbeta library received unique molecular identifiers. TCRdb used MiXCR to reprocess the PCR reads, holding one entry per CDR3 protein. The profile shows about 610,000 distinct CDR3 sequences, roughly a tenth of them singletons. With 2 bases clipped from V and 9 bases from J, the junction kept 15 bases outside the gene matches. CDR3 length: 17 residues. This clonotype has a handful of counts. The origin of this receptor is a human donor who donated a stem cell graft to a child with acute myeloid leukemia. This chain links TRBV12-3 or TRBV12-4 with TRBJ2-1; 8 nucleotides align to TRBD2. The specimen comprised PBMCs from the stem cell graft donor, sampled from the stem cell graft. The CDR3 DNA reads TGTGCCAGCAGTTTACGGTCTGGGGCTAGCGGGCCATTTGAGCAGTTCTTC. Translation: CASSLRSGASGPFEQFF.